This entry lists 22 T cell receptor beta chains sequenced from one sample in a study of blood T cell repertoires in COVID-19. Produced via immunoSEQ multiplex PCR; TCRdb's table is partial and in-frame only. The repertoire holds roughly 230,000 clones, roughly nine tenths seen once, with 4% to 5% in the top ten. The source material was peripheral blood. Source of these receptors: a woman aged 40 to 49 who had recovered from COVID-19.

This sequence joins TRBV9 and TRBJ2-3; 13 bases agree with TRBD2. The germline V gene encodes CDR1 SGDLS and CDR2 YYNGEE. V shed 0 bases, J shed 13 bases, and the junction held 11 bases outside the gene matches. The CDR3 has 16 amino acids. CDR3 DNA sequence: TGTGCCAGCAGCGTAGCTAGCACCGGACTAGCGGGAGTGAAGTATTTT. Translated: CASSVASTGLAGVKYF.

The gene calls are TRBV6-6 and TRBJ1-2, with TRBD1 matching over 7 bases. V lost 7 bases, J lost 0 bases, and 2 bases stayed unmatched. The germline CDR1 and CDR2 sequences are MNHNY and SVGAGI (reference sequence). This CDR3 is built from 13 residues. The CDR3 protein is CASTGTANYGYTF. The DNA for the CDR3 is TGTGCCAGCACCGGGACAGCTAACTATGGCTACACCTTC.

This clone was detected once. J is TRBJ2-2 and V is TRBV12-3 or TRBV12-4, with no clear D. The CDR3 is made up of 12 amino acids. V lost 6 bases and J lost 7, with 9 bases in between. The CDR3 sequence is CASSYAGGELFF. The CDR3 region has the DNA TGTGCCAGCAGCTATGCCGGCGGGGAGCTGTTTTTT.

This rearrangement joins TRBV5-4 to TRBJ1-2; the match to TRBD1 covers 8 bases. CDR1 is SGHNT, CDR2 YYREEE, per germline (reference sequence). The trim removed 0 bases at V and 4 bases at J, leaving 5 bases unmatched. The CDR3 extends over 15 amino acids. The CDR3: CASSLAGTGPYGYTF. The DNA for the CDR3 is TGTGCCAGCAGCTTGGCCGGGACAGGACCCTATGGCTACACCTTC.

The V and J genes are TRBV7-2 and TRBJ1-1; weak D call: TRBD1 (6 bases). V gave up 10 bases and J gave up 0 bases, with 12 bases separating them. This CDR3 is built from 13 residues. From germline, CDR1 is SGHTA and CDR2 FQGNSA. The CDR3 DNA sequence: TGTGCCACCACAGGACAGTTGAACACTGAAGCTTTCTTT. It is translated as CATTGQLNTEAFF.

V and J are TRBV18 and TRBJ1-5, with D possibly matching TRBD1 (6 bases). CDR3 length: 14 residues. V was clipped by 4 bases and J by 2 bases, with 9 bases between them. CDR1 KGHSH and CDR2 LQKENI come from the germline V gene. The CDR3 DNA is TGTGCCAGCTCACGTGCAGGGGGCAATCAGCCCCAGCATTTT. The encoded protein is CASSRAGGNQPQHF.

This clone turned up a few times. This chain links TRBV20-1 with TRBJ2-3; D may be TRBD1 (6 bases). V lost 3 bases, J lost 1 base, and 14 bases lay in between. The CDR3 is 15 amino acids. Germline CDR1 and CDR2: DFQATT and SNEGSKA (reference sequence). CDR3 sequence reads: CSASGQGLRTDTQYF. CDR3 bases: TGCAGTGCTAGTGGCCAGGGGCTACGCACAGATACGCAGTATTTT.

The genes are TRBV11-2 and TRBJ1-5; no firm D call. The germline gives CDR1 SGHAT, CDR2 FQNNGV. The CDR3 has 16 residues. V lost 5 bases, J lost 2 bases, and 16 bases lay in between. The CDR3, as DNA: TGTGCCAGCAGCCGAGGACGCGGGGAGCGCAATCAGCCCCAGCATTTT. Translating gives CASSRGRGERNQPQHF.

The genes are TRBV14 and TRBJ2-5; 9 bases are a match to TRBD1. CDR1 and CDR2 (germline): SGHDN, FVKESK. The CDR3 length is 15 residues. The V and J ends lost 4 bases and 5 bases, in that order; junction bases with no gene match: 8. CDR3 in DNA: TGTGCCAGCAGCCTACGGGACAGGGTATGGGAGACCCAGTACTTC. Encoded protein: CASSLRDRVWETQYF.

The J gene is TRBJ2-1, the V gene TRBV3-1 (or the pseudogene TRBV3-2); TRBD2 matches 9 bases. J was trimmed by 6 bases and V by 6 bases; bases with no gene match: 6. The CDR3 sequence is 14 residues long. Germline V gene lookup returns CDR1 LGHDT and CDR2 YNNKEL (reference sequence). Here the CDR3 reads CASSRGGRVNEQFF. CDR3 nucleotides: TGTGCCAGCAGTCGCGGCGGGAGGGTCAATGAGCAGTTCTTC.

This clone was picked up one time. The chain recombines TRBV9 with TRBJ2-2, with a tentative D call TRBD2 (6 bases). V dropped 2 bases and J dropped 7 bases, with 15 bases sitting between them. Per the germline V gene, CDR1 is SGDLS and CDR2 is YYNGEE. The CDR3 runs 15 residues. The CDR3 DNA reads as TGTGCCAGCAGCGTGCGGCACGCCGGGGGCGGGGAGCTGTTTTTT. Its protein product is CASSVRHAGGGELFF.

The chain uses TRBV7-9 and TRBJ2-2, with 9 bases aligning to TRBD1. V lost 2 bases, J lost 2 bases, and 9 bases stayed unmatched. The CDR3 has 18 amino acids. Germline V gene lookup returns CDR1 SEHNR and CDR2 FQNEAQ (reference sequence). CDR3 sequence reads: CASSLSQGQGLNTGELFF. As DNA, the CDR3 is TGTGCCAGCAGCTTATCCCAGGGACAGGGCTTAAACACCGGGGAGCTGTTTTTT.

The chain combines TRBV7-8 with TRBJ2-5, with 13 positions matching TRBD2. Looked up from germline, CDR1 is SGHVS and CDR2 is FQNEAQ. The CDR3 covers 18 residues. Losses at the gene ends were 5 bases for V and 2 bases for J; bases not matched to a gene: 11. Here the CDR3 DNA reads TGTGCCAGCAGCCCAATAGGCACGGGACTAGCGGGACAAGAGACCCAGTACTTC. This codes for CASSPIGTGLAGQETQYF.

This rearrangement joins TRBV10-1 to TRBJ1-1; D gene unclear. The CDR3 has 14 residues. Germline CDR1 is WNHNN and CDR2 is SYGVQD (reference sequence). Deletions cut 0 bases from V and 2 bases from J, with 7 bases between. In DNA form, the CDR3 reads TGCGCCAGCAGTGAGTCACGGTTAAACACTGAAGCTTTCTTT. It yields the protein CASSESRLNTEAFF.

This chain joins TRBV5-1 and TRBJ2-3, with TRBD2 matching 9 bases. CDR1 and CDR2 (germline): SGHRS, YFSETQ. This CDR3 is 16 amino acids long. Trimming removed 4 bases from V and 2 bases from J; junction bases left unmatched: 8. CDR3 bases: TGCGCCAGCAGCCCCATAGCGGGGGTAATCACAGATACGCAGTATTTT. This translates into CASSPIAGVITDTQYF. Full variable domain (rest looked up from reference TRBV5-1 and TRBJ2-3): KAGVTQTPRYLIKTRGQQVTLSCSPISGHRSVSWYQQTPGQGLQFLFEYFSETQRNKGNFPGRFSGRQFSNSRSEMNVSTLELGDSALYLCASSPIAGVITDTQYFGPGTRLTVL.

V and J are TRBV19 and TRBJ2-6; 9 positions match TRBD1. Germline CDR1 LNHDA, CDR2 SQIVND (reference sequence). J lost 3 bases, V lost 4 bases, and 10 bases had no gene match. The CDR3 runs to 18 residues. The CDR3 coding sequence is TGTGCCAGTAGTAAAACCGACAGGGGGTCGCATGGGGCCAACGTCCTGACTTTC. Protein sequence: CASSKTDRGSHGANVLTF. The full variable domain, its missing parts supplied by reference TRBV19 and TRBJ2-6, is DGGITQSPKYLFRKEGQNVTLSCEQNLNHDAMYWYRQDPGQGLRLIYYSQIVNDFQKGDIAEGYSVSREKKESFPLTVTSAQKNPTAFYLCASSKTDRGSHGANVLTFGAGSRLTVL.

The rearrangement uses TRBV9 and TRBJ2-2, with D possibly TRBD2 on 7 matching bases. This CDR3 is built from 15 residues. Germline V gene sequence: CDR1 SGDLS, CDR2 YYNGEE. V lost 4 bases, J lost 3 bases, and 13 bases lay in between. The CDR3 protein is CASSRRGGDTGELFF. In nucleotides, the CDR3 is TGTGCCAGCAGCCGTAGGGGGGGTGACACCGGGGAGCTGTTTTTT.

The J gene is TRBJ2-1, the V gene TRBV7-6; perhaps TRBD2 as D (6 bases). The CDR3 is 16 residues long. Looked up from germline, CDR1 is SGHVS and CDR2 is FNYEAQ. V was pared by 1 base and J by 3 bases, with 13 bases between. CDR3 residues: CASSLGASDNYNEQFF. Here the CDR3 DNA reads TGTGCCAGCAGCTTAGGTGCTAGCGACAACTACAATGAGCAGTTCTTC.

The rearrangement links TRBV28 to TRBJ1-1, with D perhaps matching TRBD1 (5 bases). The germline CDR1 and CDR2 sequences are MDHEN and SYDVKM. V lost 3 bases, J lost 11 bases, and 13 bases lay in between. CDR3 size: 12 residues. The CDR3 nucleotides read TGTGCCAGCAGTTTGGAGGGGAGGACGGCTTTCTTT. Protein: CASSLEGRTAFF.

The chain links TRBV12-3 or TRBV12-4 to TRBJ1-6; D call uncertain. V lost 10 bases to trimming and J lost 7 bases, with 14 bases between them. The CDR3 sequence is 13 residues long. DNA of the CDR3: TGTGCCAAAAGACACGGTCAAAATTCACCCCTCCACTTT. Translating gives CAKRHGQNSPLHF.

The rearrangement joins TRBV24-1 to TRBJ1-4; D is perhaps TRBD1 (5 bases). From germline, CDR1 is KGHDR and CDR2 SFDVKD. Trimming stripped 4 bases from V and 7 bases from J, with 9 bases between. The CDR3 runs to 13 residues. CDR3 sequence (DNA): TGTGCCACCAGTGAAGGGGCGGTTGAAAAACTGTTTTTT. It specifies CATSEGAVEKLFF.

This chain uses TRBV5-6 with TRBJ1-3; the D gene is possibly TRBD1 (6 bases). The germline gives CDR1 SGHDT, CDR2 YYEEEE. The CDR3 runs to 16 residues. Trimming took 1 base from V and 0 from J, leaving 11 bases between them. The CDR3 coding sequence is TGTGCCAGCAGCTTGTTCCCAGGGGTCTCTGGAAACACCATATATTTT. Translated, it gives CASSLFPGVSGNTIYF.